This T cell receptor beta chain came from a study of control samples from healthy donors and cancer patients. Data came from immunoSEQ multiplex PCR; TCRdb stores just in-frame clones and leaves some out. This table holds under 150,000 clones, around 90% found once. Germline loops: CDR1 LGHDT, CDR2 YNNKEL (reference sequence). The CDR3 has 12 amino acids. V was cut by 5 bases and J by 6 bases, with 10 bases left in between. The TCR originated in a woman aged 70-85 years in good health. V and J are TRBV3-1 (or the pseudogene TRBV3-2) and TRBJ1-1, with D tentatively TRBD1 (5 bases). Source material: blood. CDR3 DNA sequence: TGTGCCAGCAGCTTAAGGGGTTCTGAAGCTTTCTTT. Translating gives CASSLRGSEAFF.